The TCR beta chain described here comes from a study of T cell responses to AZD1222 COVID-19 vaccine. Produced via immunoSEQ multiplex PCR; TCRdb's table is partial and in-frame only. The data hold some 160,000 clones, with roughly 86% observed a single time. Trimming removed 3 bases from V and 4 bases from J, with 6 bases in between. CDR3 size: 12 residues. The germline V gene encodes CDR1 MDHEN and CDR2 SYDVKM. This clone appeared once. The sequence was obtained from an adult in good health. Material: peripheral blood, obtained on day 0 of AZD1222 vaccination. The chain couples TRBV28 to TRBJ1-2; D is unclear. The CDR3 loop is CASSLPGYGYTF. In nucleotides, the CDR3 is TGTGCCAGCAGTTTGCCGGGCTATGGCTACACCTTC.